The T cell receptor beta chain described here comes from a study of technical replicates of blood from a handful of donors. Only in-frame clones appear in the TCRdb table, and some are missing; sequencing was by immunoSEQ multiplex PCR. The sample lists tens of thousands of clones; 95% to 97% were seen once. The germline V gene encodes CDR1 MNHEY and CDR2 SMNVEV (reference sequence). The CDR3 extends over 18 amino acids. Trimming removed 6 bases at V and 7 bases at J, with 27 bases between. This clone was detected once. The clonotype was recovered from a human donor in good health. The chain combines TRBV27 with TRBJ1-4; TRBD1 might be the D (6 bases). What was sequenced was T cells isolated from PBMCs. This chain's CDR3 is CASSPGPFIGQPREKLFF. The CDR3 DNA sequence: TGTGCCAGCAGCCCAGGTCCTTTCATAGGACAGCCCCGTGAAAAACTGTTTTTT.